A single sample is the source of the 30 T cell receptor beta chains below, sequenced in a study of PD-1 blockade in mismatch repair-deficient tumors. Profiled with immunoSEQ multiplex PCR; TCRdb holds only in-frame clones, not every one. Of roughly 130,000 clones listed, roughly 90% are singletons. The material sequenced was peripheral blood, taken roughly 70 weeks after starting pembrolizumab. These receptors were obtained from an adult with mismatch repair-deficient cancer.

The chain is built from TRBV5-6 and TRBJ2-1; 8 nucleotides line up with TRBD2. V shed 4 bases and J 4 bases; nucleotides not matched to a gene: 13. The V gene's germline CDR1 is SGHDT and CDR2 YYEEEE. This CDR3 has 17 residues. CDR3 nucleotide sequence: TGTGCCAGCAGCCCGGACACGGGGGGGTTATGGTACAATGAGCAGTTCTTC. Residues: CASSPDTGGLWYNEQFF.

The genes are TRBV29-1 and TRBJ2-1, with TRBD1 matching over 10 bases. After removal of 3 bases from V and 7 bases from J, the junction contained 6 bases not matched to a gene. Germline CDR1 SQVTM, CDR2 ANQGSEA. The CDR3 spans 14 residues. CDR3 loop: CSVDGDRGRNEQFF. The CDR3 DNA follows: TGCAGCGTTGATGGGGACAGGGGTAGGAATGAGCAGTTCTTC.

This clone came up a few times. V is TRBV13 and J is TRBJ2-7, with D unresolved. Germline loops: CDR1 PRHDT, CDR2 FYEKMQ (reference sequence). Trimming took off 9 bases at V and 5 bases at J, with 14 bases between the two ends. There are 12 residues in the CDR3. The CDR3 sequence is CASVRRSHEQYF. In DNA form, the CDR3 reads TGTGCCAGTGTAAGGCGGTCCCACGAGCAGTACTTC.

The chain joins TRBV19 to TRBJ2-3, with 9 positions matching TRBD2. CDR1 is LNHDA and CDR2 is SQIVND in the germline V gene (reference sequence). V lost 7 bases, J lost 4 bases, and 12 bases stayed unmatched. The CDR3 spans 16 residues. The chain's CDR3 is CASNPQAQRGADTQYF. The CDR3 DNA is TGTGCCAGTAATCCCCAGGCGCAGCGGGGGGCAGATACGCAGTATTTT.

This clone came up once. CDR3 nucleotide sequence: TGTGCCAGCAGCTTCGACATCCAAGAGACCCAGTACTTC. Amino acids: CASSFDIQETQYF. The chain carries TRBV28 and TRBJ2-5; D ambiguous. Germline lookup yields CDR1 MDHEN and CDR2 SYDVKM. The length of the CDR3 is 13 residues. With 6 bases removed from V and 1 base from J, the gap between germline ends came to 9 bases.

The V and J genes are TRBV21-1 and TRBJ2-2; the table names TRBD2, a call not compared with the DNA. TRBV21-1 is shown as a pseudogene. CDR3 length equals 18 residues. As DNA, the CDR3 is TGTGCCAGCAGCAAAAAAGGAGGGAACGCCCACCATACCGGGGAGCTGTTTTTT. Translation: CASSKKGGNAHHTGELFF.

The chain joins TRBV7-8 to TRBJ2-5, with TRBD2 identical over 10 bases. The CDR3 has 19 residues. Germline CDR1 is SGHVS and CDR2 is FQNEAQ. J lost 1 base, V lost 1 base, and 12 bases had no gene match. Here the CDR3 reads CASSLVRVAGGRTQETQYF. As DNA, the CDR3 is TGTGCCAGCAGCTTAGTCAGGGTAGCGGGAGGTCGTACCCAAGAGACCCAGTACTTC.

The chain recombines TRBV4-1 with TRBJ2-7; no firm D call. Germline CDR1 is MGHRA and CDR2 is YSYEKL. V lost 4 bases to trimming and J lost 2 bases, with 9 bases between them. The CDR3 spans 13 residues. The CDR3: CASSREPTYEQYF. CDR3 in DNA: TGCGCCAGCAGCCGGGAACCCACCTACGAGCAGTACTTC.

This chain joins TRBV11-2 and TRBJ2-7, with TRBD1 matching 10 bases. Germline V gives CDR1 SGHAT, CDR2 FQNNGV. The CDR3 covers 16 residues. V lost 5 bases to trimming and J lost 0 bases; unmatched junction nucleotides: 7. The CDR3 DNA reads as TGTGCCAGCAGCCTAATAGGGACAGGGGTCTCCTACGAGCAGTACTTC. Its protein product is CASSLIGTGVSYEQYF.

The V and J genes are TRBV10-2 and TRBJ2-3; perhaps TRBD2 as D (6 bases). The CDR3 spans 13 residues. V lost 8 bases, J lost 2 bases, and 11 bases lay in between. In germline, CDR1 is WSHSY, CDR2 SAAADI. The CDR3 coding sequence is TGCGCCAGCCTAGGGCGGGACACAGATACGCAGTATTTT. It translates to CASLGRDTDTQYF.

The rearrangement uses TRBV7-9 and TRBJ2-7; 7 bases are shared with TRBD1. Germline V gene sequence: CDR1 SEHNR, CDR2 FQNEAQ (reference sequence). Unmatched junction bases numbered 11, after V lost 1 base and J lost 5 bases. This CDR3 contains 16 residues. The CDR3 DNA sequence: TGTGCCAGCAGCTTAGGGACAGGTTTGGGGAACAACGAGCAGTACTTC. Encoded protein: CASSLGTGLGNNEQYF.

V gene TRBV28 combines with J gene TRBJ2-5; 13 nucleotides agree with TRBD2. The CDR3 loop spans 16 amino acids. The germline V gene has CDR1 MDHEN and CDR2 SYDVKM. With V trimmed by 4 bases and J by 8 bases, 10 bases remained unmatched. CDR3 nucleotides: TGTGCCAGCAGTTCCGGGCGGACTAGCGGGAGAAGAACCCAGTACTTC. Translated, it gives CASSSGRTSGRRTQYF.

CDR3 amino acids: CASSWVEKLFF. CDR3 DNA: TGTGCCAGCAGCTGGGTTGAAAAACTGTTTTTT. The genes are TRBV28 and TRBJ1-4; D is ambiguous. Germline CDR1 MDHEN, CDR2 SYDVKM. This CDR3 has 11 amino acids. Trimming stripped 6 bases from V and 7 bases from J, with 6 bases between.

The genes are TRBV7-6 and TRBJ2-7, with D possibly being TRBD1 (5 bases). The V end lost 1 base, the J end lost 3 bases, and 10 bases lay between the germline ends. CDR3 size: 14 residues. Germline CDR1 is SGHVS and CDR2 is FNYEAQ. The CDR3 coding sequence is TGTGCCAGCAGCTTAGACTGGCAGGGCTACGAGCAGTACTTC. Its translation is CASSLDWQGYEQYF.

The rearrangement links TRBV5-8 to TRBJ1-3; TRBD1 aligns across 8 bases. In germline, CDR1 is SGHTS, CDR2 YDEGEE. The trim removed 3 bases at V and 0 bases at J, leaving 2 bases unmatched. The CDR3 contains 15 residues. This CDR3 reads CASSWTGNSGNTIYF. CDR3 nucleotides: TGTGCCAGCAGCTGGACAGGGAACTCTGGAAACACCATATATTTT. Filled out from reference TRBV5-8 and TRBJ1-3, the complete variable domain reads EAGVTQSPTHLIKTRGQQATLRCSPISGHTSVYWYQQALGLGLQFLLWYDEGEERNRGNFPPRFSGRQFPNYSSELNVNALELEDSALYLCASSWTGNSGNTIYFGEGSWLTVV.

The gene calls are TRBV28 and TRBJ1-5; D is undetermined. V was cut by 7 bases and J by 2 bases, with 9 bases left in between. Germline values: CDR1 MDHEN, CDR2 SYDVKM. This CDR3 is 13 amino acids long. CDR3 in DNA: TGTGCCAGCACGCCGGGTGGCAATCAGCCCCAGCATTTT. It encodes CASTPGGNQPQHF.

This clone was observed a handful of times. In nucleotides, the CDR3 is TGTGCCAGCATTCCCCGGGGGTACACCCAGCATTTT. Its protein product is CASIPRGYTQHF. The chain employs TRBV21-1 and TRBJ1-5. TRBV21-1 is recorded as a pseudogene. The CDR3 contains 12 residues.

The V call is TRBV7-9, the J call TRBJ2-6; 8 bases agree with TRBD2. Germline-derived CDR1 and CDR2 are SEHNR and FQNEAQ (reference sequence). After removal of 5 bases from V and 0 bases from J, the junction contained 12 bases not matched to a gene. The CDR3 sequence is 19 residues long. The CDR3 spells CASSPLRLAHSSGANVLTF. CDR3 coding DNA: TGTGCCAGCAGCCCCCTAAGACTAGCGCACAGCTCTGGGGCCAACGTCCTGACTTTC.

The chain joins TRBV7-9 to TRBJ2-7; 14 bases line up with TRBD2. Germline values: CDR1 SEHNR, CDR2 FQNEAQ (reference sequence). After removal of 10 bases from V and 3 bases from J, the junction contained 8 bases not matched to a gene. The CDR3 has 15 residues. Here the CDR3 DNA reads TGTGCCACCAAACCGGGACTAGCGGGAGTCTACGAGCAGTACTTC. Protein product: CATKPGLAGVYEQYF.

The rearrangement uses TRBV7-9 and TRBJ2-7, with a tentative D call TRBD2 (5 bases). V lost 5 bases, J lost 4 bases, and 15 bases lay in between. The length of the CDR3 is 14 residues. Germline CDR1 reads SEHNR; CDR2 reads FQNEAQ (reference sequence). The CDR3 nucleotides are TGTGCCAGCAGCACGACTCTCCGGGAATACGAGCAGTACTTC. Residues: CASSTTLREYEQYF.

The rearrangement joins TRBV4-3 to TRBJ2-1; D might be TRBD1 or TRBD2, each matching 5 bases. The germline gives CDR1 LGHNA, CDR2 YSLEER. Between the trimmed V and J ends, which lost 2 bases and 5 bases, there was a span of 10 bases. This CDR3 comprises 14 residues. CDR3 sequence (DNA): TGCGCCAGCAGCCAAAGGTGGGGGAACAATGAGCAGTTCTTC. Its translation is CASSQRWGNNEQFF.

The CDR3 DNA follows: TGCGCCAGCAGCATCGGACAGACGGCAACTAATGAAAAACTGTTTTTT. This codes for CASSIGQTATNEKLFF. The gene calls are TRBV5-1 and TRBJ1-4; TRBD1 is a possible D gene (6 bases). Trimming stripped 4 bases from V and 0 bases from J, with 13 bases between. Germline V CDR1 and CDR2: SGHRS, YFSETQ. The CDR3 is 16 residues long.

The gene calls are TRBV21-1 and TRBJ1-1. TRBV21-1 is an annotated pseudogene. This CDR3 has 14 residues. CDR3 sequence: CASSKARKNTEAFF. The CDR3 DNA sequence: TGTGCCAGCAGCAAAGCGCGGAAGAACACTGAAGCTTTCTTT.

This chain links TRBV25-1 with TRBJ1-1; the match to TRBD1 covers 9 bases. The junction had 5 bases not matched to a gene; V was cut back by 4 bases and J by 5 bases. CDR3 length: 14 residues. Germline V gives CDR1 MGHDK, CDR2 SYGVNS. The CDR3 DNA reads as TGTGCCAGCAGTGTAACAGGGGGCTCGACTGAAGCTTTCTTT. Translated: CASSVTGGSTEAFF.

The chain joins TRBV29-1 to TRBJ2-7, with 12 bases matching TRBD1. CDR1 and CDR2 (germline): SQVTM, ANQGSEA. The CDR3 is 16 residues long. Losses at the gene ends were 0 bases for V and 4 bases for J; bases not matched to a gene: 7. CDR3: CSVEDQGTGGSYEQYF. The CDR3 DNA follows: TGCAGCGTTGAAGATCAGGGGACAGGGGGCTCGTACGAGCAGTACTTC.

The chain has TRBV18 and TRBJ1-2; D is ambiguous. The V gene lost 2 bases and the J gene lost 0 bases, with 10 bases spanning the gap. In germline, CDR1 is KGHSH, CDR2 LQKENI. The CDR3 spans 15 residues. The CDR3 region has the DNA TGTGCCAGCTCACCAAACGGGGAAGCTAACTATGGCTACACCTTC. This translates into CASSPNGEANYGYTF.

This chain links TRBV11-2 with TRBJ2-3, with 12 bases aligning to TRBD2. CDR1 and CDR2 from the germline V gene are SGHAT and FQNNGV. The V gene end was trimmed by 5 bases and the J gene end by 0 bases; junction bases not matched to a gene: 9. CDR3 length equals 18 residues. The CDR3: CASSQLAGGLPSTDTQYF. DNA for the CDR3: TGTGCCAGCAGCCAACTAGCGGGAGGCTTACCTAGCACAGATACGCAGTATTTT.

This clone was observed once. Here the CDR3 DNA reads TGTGCCAGCAGTGACCGGACAGGGGGCCTCTATGGCTACACCTTC. Encoded protein: CASSDRTGGLYGYTF. This rearrangement joins TRBV6-4 to TRBJ1-2; 11 nucleotides match TRBD1. V trimming: 2 bases; J trimming: 4 bases; junction bases outside the gene matches: 3. The CDR3 consists of 15 residues. The germline CDR1 and CDR2 sequences are MRHNA and SNTAGT.

The chain uses TRBV7-9 and TRBJ2-1, with D unclear. Trimming took off 5 bases at V and 12 bases at J, with 14 bases between the two ends. CDR1 and CDR2 (germline): SEHNR, FQNEAQ (reference sequence). The CDR3 totals 12 residues. CDR3 nucleotides: TGTGCCAGCAGCCCTGGGATTTTCGGGCAGTTCTTC. It encodes CASSPGIFGQFF.

V and J are TRBV5-1 and TRBJ2-7; 10 nucleotides line up with TRBD1. The CDR3 runs 15 residues. V trimming: 5 bases; J trimming: 3 bases; junction bases outside the gene matches: 8. Germline V CDR1 and CDR2: SGHRS, YFSETQ. The CDR3 spells CASSPGTGVIYEQYF. The CDR3 DNA sequence: TGCGCCAGCAGTCCCGGGACAGGGGTCATCTACGAGCAGTACTTC.